Listed below are T cell receptor beta chains from one sample, sequenced in a study of shared clonotypes between healthy human individuals. Sequenced by immunoSEQ multiplex PCR; TCRdb stores in-frame clones only, minus some. The sample includes roughly 2 million clones, 95% seen only once; the top ten take 0.13%. The sample was naive CD4+ T cells sorted from blood. The receptors shown here come from a man aged 18 to 35 in good health. Both conserved end residues are part of each CDR3. The D gene is left open where the match is weak. Clone size, where shown, is once, few, many, or a class for clones that have expanded.

j_call d_call v_call clone_size cdr3_nt cdr3_aa
TRBJ2-7 TRBD2 TRBV11-3 NA TGTGCCAGCAGCTTAGCGGGAGGGCCCGGAGAGCAGTACTTC CASSLAGGPGEQYF
TRBJ2-7 NA TRBV7-2 NA TGTGCCAGCAGCTTAACCCCATCGGTTTACTCGGCGGAGCAGTACTTC CASSLTPSVYSAEQYF
TRBJ2-1 TRBD2 TRBV7-9 NA TGTGCCAGCAGCCCCTTACCGGGGGGGCCTGGAGGAGGAAATGAGCAGTTCTTC CASSPLPGGPGGGNEQFF
TRBJ1-2 NA TRBV5-6 NA TGTGCCAGCAGCTTTGCTGGCGGCTACACCTTC CASSFAGGYTF
TRBJ2-7 NA TRBV4-1 NA TGCGCCAGCAGCCAAGGGGACAACTACGAGCAGTACTTC CASSQGDNYEQYF
TRBJ1-2 NA TRBV29-1 NA TGCAGCGTTGTCACAACAGATTGGATGCATGGCTACACCTTC CSVVTTDWMHGYTF
TRBJ1-5 NA TRBV7-9 NA TGTGCCAGCAGCTTACTTAGGGGAAATTCGGAAAATCAGCCCCAGCATTTT CASSLLRGNSENQPQHF
TRBJ1-6 NA TRBV11-2 few TGTGCCAGCAGCCGTCACGATTCACCCCTCCACTTT CASSRHDSPLHF
TRBJ1-6 NA TRBV7-3 NA TGTGCCAGCAGTTTCGATAGATATAATTCACCCCTCCACTTT CASSFDRYNSPLHF
TRBJ2-5 TRBD1 TRBV5-4 NA TGTGCCAGCAGCTACAACAGGGGGAAACAAGAGACCCAGTACTTC CASSYNRGKQETQYF
TRBJ2-7 NA TRBV11-2 NA TGTGCCAGCAGCTTACAACGCCTTTCCTACGAGCAGTACTTC CASSLQRLSYEQYF
TRBJ2-2 NA TRBV15 NA TGTGCCACCAGCAGGGTGATATTGCCGAACACCGGGGAGCTGTTTTTT CATSRVILPNTGELFF
TRBJ2-2 NA TRBV11-2 NA TGTGCCAGCAGCTTAGACAGGGGAACCGGGGAGCTGTTTTTT CASSLDRGTGELFF
TRBJ2-7 NA TRBV19 NA TGTGCCAGTTCCCGCAAGGGCGGAACCTACGAGCAGTACTTC CASSRKGGTYEQYF
TRBJ2-7 NA TRBV2 NA TGTGCCAGCAGTGTCTTCCGGGCCTCCTACGAGCAGTACTTC CASSVFRASYEQYF
TRBJ2-7 NA TRBV18 NA TGTGCCAGCTCCAGGACCGAAACCTACGAGCAGTACTTC CASSRTETYEQYF
TRBJ2-7 TRBD1 TRBV7-2 NA TGTGCCAGCAGCGCAGGGACAGGGGGATCCTACGAGCAGTACTTC CASSAGTGGSYEQYF
TRBJ2-7 NA TRBV11-3 NA TGTGCCAGCAGCTTCCGGACAGCGGCCCTACCTGGGGGCTCCTACGAGCAGTACTTC CASSFRTAALPGGSYEQYF
TRBJ2-5 NA TRBV18 NA TGTGCCAGCTCACCATTGGGGGATAAGACCCAGTACTTC CASSPLGDKTQYF
TRBJ2-7 NA TRBV7-7 NA TGTGCTAGCAGCTTAGAGGTTGCGGGGGAGCAGTACTTC CASSLEVAGEQYF
TRBJ1-2 TRBD1 TRBV6-5 once TGTGCCAGTAGGGACAGTCCCGTCGGCTACACCTTC CASRDSPVGYTF
TRBJ1-3 NA TRBV6-5 NA TGTGCCAGCAGCCGGACCGTCCCCCCTGGAAACACCATATATTTT CASSRTVPPGNTIYF
TRBJ2-3 TRBD2 TRBV7-2 NA TGTGCCAGCAGTTCTAGCGGGAGGAGCGCAGATACGCAGTATTTT CASSSSGRSADTQYF
TRBJ2-7 TRBD2 TRBV13 NA TGTGCCAGCAGCCCCGGTCCCCTAGCGGGAAGGTACGAGCAGTACTTC CASSPGPLAGRYEQYF
TRBJ2-7 TRBD2 TRBV7-8 once TGTGCCAGCAGCCTACGGACTAGCGGGAGCGGCGAGCAGTACTTC CASSLRTSGSGEQYF
TRBJ2-1 NA TRBV7-2 NA TGTGCCAGCAGCCTGCGGCAGGACCTCCACAATGAGCAGTTCTTC CASSLRQDLHNEQFF
TRBJ2-5 TRBD2 TRBV30 NA TGTGCCTGGGCTGGGACTAAACAAGAGACCCAGTACTTC CAWAGTKQETQYF
TRBJ2-5 NA TRBV5-4 NA TGTGCCAGCAGCACACAAGAGACCCAGTACTTC CASSTQETQYF
TRBJ1-6 TRBD1 TRBV29-1 NA TGCAGCGTGCAGGGACAGGGTGGTAATTCACCCCTCCACTTT CSVQGQGGNSPLHF
TRBJ1-2 NA TRBV19 NA TGTGCCAGTACCGCGGTTCAGGGGCCCTATGGCTACACCTTC CASTAVQGPYGYTF
TRBJ2-7 NA TRBV10-1 NA TGCGCCAGCAGTTCGGGACTGGGAGGCGAGCAGTACTTC CASSSGLGGEQYF
TRBJ1-6 NA TRBV4-1 NA TGCGCCAGCAGCCAAGATGTGCGGCAATCACCCCTCCACTTT CASSQDVRQSPLHF
TRBJ1-1 NA TRBV9 NA TGTGCCAGCAGCCGAGTAGGTCGGGGCGTGAACACTGAAGCTTTCTTT CASSRVGRGVNTEAFF
TRBJ1-2 NA TRBV15 NA TGTGCCACCAGCAGCTCAGGGGTTGGCTACACCTTC CATSSSGVGYTF
TRBJ1-4 NA TRBV9 NA TGTGCCAGCAGCTCCGATGAGGGTGCTAATGAAAAACTGTTTTTT CASSSDEGANEKLFF
TRBJ2-3 NA TRBV28 NA TGTGCCAGCAGTCCCACCGGGACTTTAAGCACAGATACGCAGTATTTT CASSPTGTLSTDTQYF
TRBJ1-1 NA TRBV11-2 NA TGTGCCAGCAGCTGGTCTTCCGGGACATACCCCTCTGAAGCTTTCTTT CASSWSSGTYPSEAFF
TRBJ1-4 TRBD1 TRBV28 NA TGTGCCAGCAGGGCTCCGACAGGGACTAATGAAAAACTGTTTTTT CASRAPTGTNEKLFF
TRBJ1-6 NA TRBV9 NA TGTGCCAGCAGCCTACGGGAGGGCTCCTATAATTCACCCCTCCACTTT CASSLREGSYNSPLHF
TRBJ1-5 TRBD1 TRBV19 NA TGTGCCAGTAGTCAACAGGGGCTTAGCAATCAGCCCCAGCATTTT CASSQQGLSNQPQHF
TRBJ2-3 NA TRBV19 once TGTGCCAGTGGATTCACAGGGATAGCAGATACGCAGTATTTT CASGFTGIADTQYF
TRBJ2-7 NA TRBV6-5 NA TGTGCCAGCAGTTACTCGGCAGGGAACGAGCAGTACTTC CASSYSAGNEQYF
TRBJ2-7 TRBD2 TRBV7-2 NA TGTGCCAGCAGCTTAGTGTCTAGCGGATCCTACGAGCAGTACTTC CASSLVSSGSYEQYF
TRBJ1-3 NA TRBV30 NA TGTGCCTGGAGTGTATATCGGGGGCTTTCTGGAAACACCATATATTTT CAWSVYRGLSGNTIYF
TRBJ2-7 NA TRBV30 NA TGTGCCTGGAGTGGGGGGTACACCTACGAGCAGTACTTC CAWSGGYTYEQYF
TRBJ2-5 TRBD2 TRBV7-2 NA TGTGCCAGCAGCCCGACCGGGACTAGCGCTGAGACCCAGTACTTC CASSPTGTSAETQYF